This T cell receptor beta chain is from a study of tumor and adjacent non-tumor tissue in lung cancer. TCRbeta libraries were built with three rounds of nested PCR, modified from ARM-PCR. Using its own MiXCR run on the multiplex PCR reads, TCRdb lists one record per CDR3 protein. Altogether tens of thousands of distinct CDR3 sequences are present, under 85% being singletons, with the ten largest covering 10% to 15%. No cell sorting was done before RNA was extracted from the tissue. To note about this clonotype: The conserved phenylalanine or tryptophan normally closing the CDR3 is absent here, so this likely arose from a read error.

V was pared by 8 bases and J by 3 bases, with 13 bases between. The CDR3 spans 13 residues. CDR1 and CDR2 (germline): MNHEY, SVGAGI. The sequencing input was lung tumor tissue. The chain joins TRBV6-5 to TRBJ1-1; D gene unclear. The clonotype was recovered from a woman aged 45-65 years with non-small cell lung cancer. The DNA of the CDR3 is TGTGCCAGCGGGAACCCCCGGGACACTGAAGCTTTCTTA. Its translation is CASGNPRDTEAFL.